These T cell receptor beta chains were read from a single sample in a study of a mutant IDH1 vaccine in newly diagnosed glioma. These receptors' antigens are unknown. Profiling relied on immunoSEQ multiplex PCR, and the TCRdb table lists in-frame clones only, not all of them. The sample yields about 68,000 clones, less than 90% seen once. Specimen: PBMCs, collected from a glioma patient whose treatment included an IDH1 peptide vaccine. The receptors originated from a man aged 18 to 35 with glioma. CDR3s include the opening cysteine and the closing phenylalanine or tryptophan. The D gene is left open where the match is weak. The size entry is marked missing in some rows and otherwise reads once, few, many or a size class.

cdr3_aa,cdr3_nt,v_call,cdr3_length,j_call,clone_size,d_call
CACKVAGTDYNEQFF,TGTGCCTGCAAAGTGGCTGGGACAGACTACAATGAGCAGTTCTTC,TRBV19,15,TRBJ2-1,-,TRBD1
CASSLIVGDGYTF,TGCGCCAGCAGCTTAATAGTAGGGGATGGCTACACCTTC,TRBV5-1,13,TRBJ1-2,once,-
CAISPGWRGYGYTF,TGTGCCATCAGTCCGGGGTGGCGGGGGTATGGCTACACCTTC,TRBV10-3,14,TRBJ1-2,-,-
CSVSQGDNEKLFF,TGCAGCGTTTCACAGGGAGATAATGAAAAACTGTTTTTT,TRBV29-1,13,TRBJ1-4,-,-
CASSDNGQPYGYTF,TGTGCCAGCAGCGATAACGGACAACCCTATGGCTACACCTTC,TRBV7-9,14,TRBJ1-2,-,-
CAWSDLWGVTDTQYF,TGTGCCTGGAGTGATCTATGGGGGGTCACAGATACGCAGTATTTT,TRBV30,15,TRBJ2-3,-,-
CASSVRATVIYEQYF,TGTGCCAGCAGTGTACGCGCGACAGTAATCTACGAGCAGTACTTC,TRBV2,15,TRBJ2-7,-,-
CASSLTSGRVIGELFF,TGTGCCAGCAGTCTAACTAGCGGGAGGGTCATCGGGGAGCTGTTTTTT,TRBV5-4,16,TRBJ2-2,once,TRBD2
CASSPPVAQETQYF,TGTGCCAGCTCACCACCGGTGGCCCAAGAGACCCAGTACTTC,TRBV18,14,TRBJ2-5,-,-
CASSLPRTGDYEQYF,TGTGCCAGCTCCCTCCCCCGGACAGGAGACTACGAGCAGTACTTC,TRBV7-2,15,TRBJ2-7,once,TRBD1
CASTSPGGTEAFF,TGTGCCAGCACCTCCCCGGGTGGGACTGAAGCTTTCTTT,TRBV7-9,13,TRBJ1-1,-,-
CASTGLYEQYF,TGTGCCAGCACAGGTCTCTACGAGCAGTACTTC,TRBV2,11,TRBJ2-7,-,-
CAISPRTVNTEAFF,TGTGCCATCAGTCCCCGGACGGTAAACACTGAAGCTTTCTTT,TRBV10-3,14,TRBJ1-1,-,-
CASSLSWGANTGELFF,TGTGCCAGCAGCCTATCATGGGGGGCGAACACCGGGGAGCTGTTTTTT,TRBV7-6,16,TRBJ2-2,-,-
CATWEGATNEKLFF,TGTGCAACTTGGGAAGGTGCAACTAATGAAAAACTGTTTTTT,TRBV28,14,TRBJ1-4,-,-
CASSWTGYPYNEQFF,TGTGCCAGCAGCTGGACAGGGTACCCCTACAATGAGCAGTTCTTC,TRBV9,15,TRBJ2-1,-,TRBD1
CAWSVLHLWGVGQRGYTF,TGTGCCTGGAGTGTACTCCATCTGTGGGGGGTGGGACAGAGGGGCTACACCTTC,TRBV30,18,TRBJ1-2,-,TRBD1
CASSLGVEKLFF,TGTGCCAGCAGCTTAGGAGTTGAAAAACTGTTTTTT,TRBV7-9,12,TRBJ1-4,-,-
CASRTRDRHTGELFF,TGTGCCAGCAGGACTAGGGACCGACACACCGGGGAGCTGTTTTTT,TRBV6-5,15,TRBJ2-2,-,-
CAWTSGQLIYTGELFF,TGTGCCTGGACGTCAGGACAGCTAATATACACCGGGGAGCTGTTTTTT,TRBV30,16,TRBJ2-2,-,-
CASSQTLGAITDTQYF,TGTGCCAGCAGCCAGACCTTGGGAGCGATCACAGATACGCAGTATTTT,TRBV4-2,16,TRBJ2-3,-,-
CASSLGRESLEQYF,TGTGCCAGCAGCTTAGGAAGAGAGTCCTTGGAGCAGTACTTC,TRBV11-2,14,TRBJ2-7,once,-
CASKGNPGELFF,TGCGCCAGCAAGGGGAATCCCGGGGAGCTGTTTTTT,TRBV5-1,12,TRBJ2-2,once,-
CASSFDSYEQYF,TGTGCCAGCAGTTTTGACAGCTACGAGCAGTACTTC,TRBV2,12,TRBJ2-7,-,-
CASCSLGVNTEAFF,TGCGCCAGCTGTTCGTTAGGAGTTAACACTGAAGCTTTCTTT,TRBV5-1,14,TRBJ1-1,-,-
CASSLLGGRETQYF,TGTGCCAGCAGTTTGTTAGGAGGTCGGGAGACCCAGTACTTC,TRBV27,14,TRBJ2-5,once,-
CASSLTGGSSEQYF,TGTGCCAGCAGTTTGACAGGGGGATCGTCCGAGCAGTACTTC,TRBV7-3,14,TRBJ2-7,-,TRBD1